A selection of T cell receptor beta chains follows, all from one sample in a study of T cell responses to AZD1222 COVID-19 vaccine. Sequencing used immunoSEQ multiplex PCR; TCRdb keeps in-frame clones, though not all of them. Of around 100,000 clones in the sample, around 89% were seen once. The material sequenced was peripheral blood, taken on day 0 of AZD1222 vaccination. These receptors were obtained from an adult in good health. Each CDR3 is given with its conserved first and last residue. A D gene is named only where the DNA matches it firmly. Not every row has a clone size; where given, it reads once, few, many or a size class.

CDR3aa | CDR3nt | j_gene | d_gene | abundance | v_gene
CASSLDGQGANFAPTEAFF | TGCGCCAGCAGCTTGGACGGACAGGGGGCGAATTTTGCTCCCACTGAAGCTTTCTTT | TRBJ1-1 | TRBD1 | NA | TRBV5-1
CASSPGEDTQYF | TGTGCCAGCAGTCCCGGGGAAGATACGCAGTATTTT | TRBJ2-3 | NA | NA | TRBV5-4
CASSKHRDSDREQFF | TGTGCCAGCAGCAAGCACCGGGACTCGGACCGCGAGCAGTTCTTC | TRBJ2-1 | NA | NA | TRBV9
CASSAVQGHGYTF | TGTGCCAGCAGTGCGGTCCAGGGACATGGCTACACCTTC | TRBJ1-2 | NA | once | TRBV25-1
CSVTQGAGNTIYF | TGCAGCGTTACACAGGGGGCTGGAAACACCATATATTTT | TRBJ1-3 | TRBD1 | NA | TRBV29-1
CASSLILGGGYTF | TGTGCCAGCAGCTTAATTCTCGGTGGTGGCTACACCTTC | TRBJ1-2 | NA | NA | TRBV11-2
CASSVAGEGTGELFF | TGTGCCAGCAGCGTAGCAGGGGAGGGCACCGGGGAGCTGTTTTTT | TRBJ2-2 | NA | NA | TRBV9
CASSRTRSGEQYF | TGTGCCAGCAGCCGGACTAGATCGGGTGAGCAGTACTTC | TRBJ2-7 | TRBD2 | NA | TRBV7-3
CASSLRPRGEGAGSPLHF | TGTGCCAGCAGTTTACGCCCCCGGGGGGAGGGGGCTGGGTCACCCCTCCACTTT | TRBJ1-6 | TRBD1 | NA | TRBV27
CASLPGGPYNEQFF | TGTGCCAGCCTCCCGGGGGGCCCCTACAATGAGCAGTTCTTC | TRBJ2-1 | NA | few | TRBV2
CASSPPQLAWAKNIQYF | TGTGCCAGCTCACCACCCCAGCTGGCCTGGGCCAAAAACATTCAGTACTTC | TRBJ2-4 | NA | NA | TRBV18
CASSIAGGPYEQYF | TGTGCCAGTAGTATAGCAGGCGGCCCCTACGAGCAGTACTTC | TRBJ2-7 | NA | NA | TRBV19
CASSLAGYSITEKLFF | TGTGCCAGCAGCTTAGCGGGATACAGTATTACTGAAAAACTGTTTTTT | TRBJ1-4 | NA | NA | TRBV7-6
CAVQQESSYEQYF | TGTGCCGTACAACAGGAGAGCTCCTACGAGCAGTACTTC | TRBJ2-7 | NA | NA | TRBV5-8
CASSPTGTGVLRAFF | TGTGCCAGCAGCCCCACCGGGACAGGGGTCCTAAGAGCTTTCTTT | TRBJ1-1 | TRBD1 | NA | TRBV13
CASSGQGAPAEAFF | TGTGCCAGCAGCGGACAGGGGGCGCCCGCTGAAGCTTTCTTT | TRBJ1-1 | TRBD1 | NA | TRBV14
CASSVDSTYNEQFF | TGTGCCAGCAGCGTAGACTCAACCTACAATGAGCAGTTCTTC | TRBJ2-1 | NA | NA | TRBV9
CASSLMNTEAFF | TGTGCCAGCAGCTTAATGAACACTGAAGCTTTCTTT | TRBJ1-1 | NA | NA | TRBV7-9
CASSFGGTDEAFF | TGCGCCAGCAGCTTTGGGGGAACGGACGAAGCTTTCTTT | TRBJ1-1 | NA | NA | TRBV5-1
CASSIDPSLTGADTGELFF | TGTGCCAGTAGTATAGACCCATCCCTGACAGGGGCAGACACCGGGGAGCTGTTTTTT | TRBJ2-2 | TRBD1 | NA | TRBV19
CASSSLGGIRGNTIYF | TGTGCCAGCAGTTCGTTGGGGGGTATTAGAGGAAACACCATATATTTT | TRBJ1-3 | NA | NA | TRBV27
CATSRDPREKVGEAFF | TGTGCCACCAGCAGAGATCCTCGAGAAAAAGTGGGGGAAGCTTTCTTT | TRBJ1-1 | NA | NA | TRBV15
CASSSWDRGHEKLFF | TGTGCCAGCAGCAGCTGGGACAGGGGGCATGAAAAACTGTTTTTT | TRBJ1-4 | TRBD1 | NA | TRBV5-4
CASLRDRHSGANVLTF | TGTGCCAGCCTTAGGGACAGGCACTCTGGGGCCAACGTCCTGACTTTC | TRBJ2-6 | TRBD1 | NA | TRBV2
CASGVVQGLNTEAFF | TGTGCCAGCGGGGTTGTGCAGGGTTTGAACACTGAAGCTTTCTTT | TRBJ1-1 | NA | NA | TRBV6-5
CASSLDGTQTYNEQFF | TGCGCCAGCAGCTTGGATGGGACACAAACCTACAATGAGCAGTTCTTC | TRBJ2-1 | NA | NA | TRBV5-1